This passage covers 20 T cell receptor beta chains from one sample sequenced in a study of technical replicates of blood from several donors. Repertoires were generated with immunoSEQ multiplex PCR, while TCRdb's copy carries only in-frame clones and drops some. The data contain roughly 80,000 clones, 93% of them singletons. Material: T cells isolated from PBMCs. These receptors were obtained from a human donor in good health.

This clone was observed once. The rearrangement joins TRBV6-1 to TRBJ2-5, with D perhaps TRBD2 (6 bases). Germline values: CDR1 MNHNS, CDR2 SASEGT. The V gene lost 2 bases and the J gene lost 5 bases, with 15 bases spanning the gap. The CDR3 runs to 15 residues. CDR3: CASSETWGEQETQYF. CDR3 DNA sequence: TGTGCCAGCAGTGAAACTTGGGGGGAACAGGAGACCCAGTACTTC.

V gene TRBV6-5 combines with J gene TRBJ1-1; TRBD1 matches 7 bases. Germline-derived CDR1 and CDR2 are MNHEY and SVGAGI. CDR3 length: 16 residues. Germline trimming cut 4 bases from V and 1 base from J; bases unmatched to any gene: 9. The CDR3 bases are TGTGCCAGCAGTTTGACCTCAGGGGGTGGGAACACTGAAGCTTTCTTT. Translation gives CASSLTSGGGNTEAFF.

The rearrangement uses TRBV19 and TRBJ2-1, with D possibly being TRBD2 (6 bases). V lost 5 bases and J lost 1, with 15 bases in between. CDR1 is LNHDA, CDR2 SQIVND, per germline (reference sequence). The CDR3 covers 16 residues. CDR3 DNA sequence: TGTGCCAGTAGTCCCGGTAGCGGCCCATCCTACAATGAGCAGTTCTTC. Translated: CASSPGSGPSYNEQFF.

The rearrangement links TRBV5-8 to TRBJ1-1; the match to TRBD1 covers 8 bases. Germline V lookup: CDR1 SGHTS, CDR2 YDEGEE. The ends lost 0 bases at V and 3 bases at J; junction bases unmatched: 4. The CDR3 totals 15 residues. CDR3 sequence: CASSLGQGAYTEAFF. In DNA, the CDR3 is TGTGCCAGCAGCTTGGGGCAGGGGGCTTACACTGAAGCTTTCTTT.

The chain uses TRBV5-1 and TRBJ2-7; perhaps TRBD2 as D (5 bases). V shed 0 bases and J shed 3 bases, with 16 bases lying between them. The germline gives CDR1 SGHRS, CDR2 YFSETQ. The CDR3 totals 16 residues. DNA of the CDR3: TGCGCCAGCAGCTTGGGTTTTCGAGGGCCTAGCTACGAGCAGTACTTC. It encodes CASSLGFRGPSYEQYF.

The rearrangement links TRBV30 to TRBJ1-1; D is ambiguous. Germline V gene sequence: CDR1 GTSNPN, CDR2 SVGIG (reference sequence). This CDR3 comprises 15 residues. Trimming took 5 bases from V and 2 from J, leaving 18 bases between them. For the CDR3, the DNA is TGTGCCTGGTCGGCCTTTGGGAGTTATAACACTGAAGCTTTCTTT. Translation: CAWSAFGSYNTEAFF.

The chain employs TRBV7-9 and TRBJ1-2; 7 nucleotides match TRBD1. The CDR3 is 15 amino acids. Trimming cost V 2 bases and J 11 bases; bases outside gene matches: 14. Germline loops: CDR1 SEHNR, CDR2 FQNEAQ (reference sequence). DNA for the CDR3: TGTGCCAGCAGCTTACGTAAAGGGACAGCCCTGAGGTACACCTTC. Translating it yields CASSLRKGTALRYTF.

The CDR3 loop reads CASSLGQGATVEAFF. CDR3 sequence (DNA): TGCGCCAGCAGCTTAGGACAGGGGGCTACGGTTGAAGCTTTCTTT. The chain couples TRBV5-1 to TRBJ1-1; 11 bases fit TRBD1. The CDR3 contains 15 residues. J was trimmed by 7 bases and V by 2 bases; bases with no gene match: 7. Germline CDR1 and CDR2: SGHRS and YFSETQ.

The V and J genes are TRBV30 and TRBJ2-5; 10 nucleotides align to TRBD2. This CDR3 is built from 16 residues. Trimming at V came to 6 bases and at J to 5 bases, leaving 15 bases not matched to a gene. Germline CDR1 is GTSNPN and CDR2 is SVGIG (reference sequence). CDR3 residues: CACAGTSARSAETQYF. In DNA form, the CDR3 reads TGTGCCTGCGCCGGGACTAGCGCCCGAAGCGCGGAGACCCAGTACTTC.

The gene calls are TRBV20-1 and TRBJ2-7; no clear D. V lost 2 bases, J lost 2 bases, and 4 bases lay in between. There are 11 residues in the CDR3. Germline V gene lookup returns CDR1 DFQATT and CDR2 SNEGSKA (reference sequence). The CDR3 nucleotides are TGCAGTGCTAGACCGGCCTACGAGCAGTACTTC. Protein: CSARPAYEQYF.

This sequence joins TRBV28 and TRBJ2-2, with a tentative D call TRBD1 (5 bases). This CDR3 has 15 residues. Trimming pared 7 bases from V and 0 bases from J, leaving 12 bases between. Per germline, CDR1 MDHEN and CDR2 SYDVKM. The CDR3 sequence is CASTTLTANTGELFF. The CDR3 DNA follows: TGTGCCAGCACCACGCTGACAGCGAACACCGGGGAGCTGTTTTTT.

This rearrangement joins TRBV6-5 to TRBJ1-2; D is undetermined. Germline CDR1 is MNHEY and CDR2 is SVGAGI. The CDR3 contains 14 residues. V was pared by 0 bases and J by 6 bases, with 11 bases between. CDR3 loop: CASSYSIDYNGYTF. The CDR3 DNA follows: TGTGCCAGCAGTTACTCGATCGACTACAATGGCTACACCTTC.

The chain has TRBV30 and TRBJ2-2; 7 bases map to TRBD1. Germline CDR1 is GTSNPN and CDR2 is SVGIG (reference sequence). This CDR3 is 14 amino acids long. Germline trimming cut 4 bases from V and 4 bases from J; bases unmatched to any gene: 6. CDR3: CAWIRDRLTGELFF. In DNA form, the CDR3 reads TGTGCCTGGATAAGGGACAGACTCACCGGGGAGCTGTTTTTT. The variable domain in full, with the rest retrieved from reference TRBV30 and TRBJ2-2, is SQTIHQWPATLVQPVGSPLSLECTVEGTSNPNLYWYRQAAGRGLQLLFYSVGIGQISSEVPQNLSASRPQDRQFILSSKKLLLSDSGFYLCAWIRDRLTGELFFGEGSRLTVL.

The CDR3 nucleotides read TGTGCCAGCAGCTCAGGGACAGGTTACAATGAGCAGTTCTTC. It is translated as CASSSGTGYNEQFF. The genes are TRBV7-9 and TRBJ2-1; the match to TRBD1 covers 8 bases. J gave up 4 bases and V 4 bases, and 3 bases lay outside the gene matches. The length of the CDR3 is 14 residues. CDR1 and CDR2 from the germline V gene are SEHNR and FQNEAQ (reference sequence).

The rearrangement uses TRBV5-8 and TRBJ2-1; no definite D call. Germline CDR1 SGHTS, CDR2 YDEGEE. CDR3 size: 15 residues. V was cut by 0 bases and J by 3 bases, with 10 bases left in between. CDR3 coding DNA: TGTGCCAGCAGCTTGGGTCAGACAAACTACAATGAGCAGTTCTTC. Its protein is CASSLGQTNYNEQFF.

The gene calls are TRBV16 and TRBJ1-5, with 7 bases fitting TRBD1. Germline lookup yields CDR1 KGHSY and CDR2 FQNENV. This CDR3 contains 18 residues. V gave up 2 bases and J gave up 3 bases; unmatched junction bases: 13. The CDR3 spells CASSQPSVGTEANQPQHF. Written as DNA, the CDR3 is TGTGCCAGCAGCCAACCTTCTGTTGGGACAGAAGCCAATCAGCCCCAGCATTTT.

The chain carries TRBV7-9 and TRBJ2-7, with D maybe TRBD2 (6 bases). V lost 5 bases to trimming and J lost 2 bases, with 16 bases between them. Germline loops: CDR1 SEHNR, CDR2 FQNEAQ (reference sequence). This CDR3 region has 15 residues. In nucleotides, the CDR3 is TGTGCCAGCAGCCCCGGGGGTTCACGAGCCTACGAGCAGTACTTC. Its protein is CASSPGGSRAYEQYF.

The rearrangement uses TRBV28 and TRBJ2-3; 9 positions match TRBD2. Germline V gene sequence: CDR1 MDHEN, CDR2 SYDVKM. The CDR3 has 16 amino acids. The ends lost 3 bases at V and 4 bases at J; junction bases unmatched: 8. DNA of the CDR3: TGTGCCAGCAGTTTCGTGGCGGGAGGGCCCCCAGATACGCAGTATTTT. It encodes CASSFVAGGPPDTQYF.

This sequence joins TRBV5-1 and TRBJ1-2, with D hard to call. Germline V gene sequence: CDR1 SGHRS, CDR2 YFSETQ. There are 16 residues in the CDR3. V was clipped by 1 base and J by 2 bases, with 15 bases between them. CDR3 amino acids: CASSLYAQAPNYGYTF. The CDR3 bases are TGCGCCAGCAGCTTGTATGCCCAGGCTCCCAACTATGGCTACACCTTC.

This rearrangement joins TRBV5-5 to TRBJ2-2; 8 bases line up with TRBD1. V lost 0 bases, J lost 0 bases, and 7 bases stayed unmatched. The CDR3 spans 18 residues. Germline assignment: CDR1 SGHKS and CDR2 YYEKEE (reference sequence). CDR3 coding DNA: TGTGCCAGCAGCTTGGAATACTCAGGGGGCTCGAACACCGGGGAGCTGTTTTTT. Translation gives CASSLEYSGGSNTGELFF.